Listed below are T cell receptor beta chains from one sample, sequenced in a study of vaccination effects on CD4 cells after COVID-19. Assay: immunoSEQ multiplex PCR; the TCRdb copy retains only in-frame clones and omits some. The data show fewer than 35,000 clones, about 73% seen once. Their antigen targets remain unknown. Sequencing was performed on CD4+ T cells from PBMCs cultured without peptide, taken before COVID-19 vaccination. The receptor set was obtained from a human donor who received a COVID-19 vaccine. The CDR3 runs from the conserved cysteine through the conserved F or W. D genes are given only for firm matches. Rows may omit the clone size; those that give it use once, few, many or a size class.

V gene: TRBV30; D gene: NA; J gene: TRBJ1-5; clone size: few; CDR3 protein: CAWTDMGLSQPQHF; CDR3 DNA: TGTGCCTGGACCGACATGGGGCTAAGTCAGCCCCAGCATTTT
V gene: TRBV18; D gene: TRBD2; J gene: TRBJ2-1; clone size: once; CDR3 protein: CASSPGLAANEQFF; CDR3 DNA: TGTGCCAGCTCACCCGGACTAGCGGCCAATGAGCAGTTCTTC
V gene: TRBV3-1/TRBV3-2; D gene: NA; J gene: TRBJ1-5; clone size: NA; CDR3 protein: CASSQSGRAADQPQHF; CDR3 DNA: TGTGCCAGCAGCCAGTCCGGCAGGGCGGCTGATCAGCCCCAGCATTTT
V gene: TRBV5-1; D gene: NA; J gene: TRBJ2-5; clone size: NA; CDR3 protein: CASSFGPGEETQYF; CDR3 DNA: TGCGCCAGCAGCTTCGGACCGGGGGAGGAGACCCAGTACTTC
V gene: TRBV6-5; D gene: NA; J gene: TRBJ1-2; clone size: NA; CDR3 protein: CASGGTTANYGYTF; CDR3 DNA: TGTGCCAGCGGAGGGACGACAGCTAACTATGGCTACACCTTC
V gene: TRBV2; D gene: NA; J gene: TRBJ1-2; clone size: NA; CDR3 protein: CASTRRGGGSGYTF; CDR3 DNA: TGTGCCAGCACCCGAAGAGGGGGTGGGAGTGGCTACACCTTC
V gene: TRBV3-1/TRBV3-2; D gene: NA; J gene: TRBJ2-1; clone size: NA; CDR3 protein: CASSHSRNEQFF; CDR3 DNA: TGTGCCAGCAGCCATTCTAGGAATGAGCAGTTCTTC
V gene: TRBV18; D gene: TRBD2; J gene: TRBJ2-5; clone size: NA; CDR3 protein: CASSPREGETQYF; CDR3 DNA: TGTGCCAGCTCACCGAGGGAGGGAGAGACCCAGTACTTC
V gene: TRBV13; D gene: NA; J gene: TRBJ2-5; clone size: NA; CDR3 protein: CASSPRSIETQYF; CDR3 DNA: TGTGCCAGCAGCCCCCGTAGCATTGAGACCCAGTACTTC
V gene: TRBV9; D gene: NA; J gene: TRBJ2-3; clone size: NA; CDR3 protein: CASSPHPMGADTQYF; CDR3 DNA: TGTGCCAGCAGCCCTCACCCCATGGGAGCAGATACGCAGTATTTT
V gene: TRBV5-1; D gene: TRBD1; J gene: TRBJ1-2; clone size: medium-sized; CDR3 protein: CASGTGQAINYGYTF; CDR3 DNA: TGCGCCAGCGGGACAGGACAGGCTATTAACTATGGCTACACCTTC
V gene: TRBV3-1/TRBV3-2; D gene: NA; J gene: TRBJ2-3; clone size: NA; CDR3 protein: CASSQPRARTDTQYF; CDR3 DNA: TGTGCCAGCAGCCAACCCCGGGCTAGGACGGATACGCAGTATTTT
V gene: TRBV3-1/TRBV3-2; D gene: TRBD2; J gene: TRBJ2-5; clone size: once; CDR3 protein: CASSRGLAGRQETQYF; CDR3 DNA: TGTGCCAGCAGCCGGGGACTAGCGGGACGACAAGAGACCCAGTACTTC
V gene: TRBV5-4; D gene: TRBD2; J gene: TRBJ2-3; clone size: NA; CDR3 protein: CASSLGLAGGGADTQYF; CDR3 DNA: TGTGCCAGCAGCTTGGGACTAGCGGGAGGGGGCGCAGATACGCAGTATTTT
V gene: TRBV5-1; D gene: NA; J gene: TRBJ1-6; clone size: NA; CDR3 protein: CASSLAGQTGNSPLHF; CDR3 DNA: TGCGCCAGCAGCTTGGCGGGGCAGACCGGGAATTCACCCCTCCACTTT
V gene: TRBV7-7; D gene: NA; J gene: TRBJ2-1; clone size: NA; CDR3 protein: CASSLNPGRGNEQFF; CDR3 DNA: TGTGCCAGCAGCTTAAATCCGGGAAGAGGGAATGAGCAGTTCTTC
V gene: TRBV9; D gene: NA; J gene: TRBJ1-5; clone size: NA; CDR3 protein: CASSAKNSNQPQHF; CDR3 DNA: TGTGCCAGCAGCGCGAAAAATAGCAATCAGCCCCAGCATTTT
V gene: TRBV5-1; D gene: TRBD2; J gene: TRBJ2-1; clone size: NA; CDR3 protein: CASSGGGGAGTYNEQFF; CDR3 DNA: TGCGCCAGCAGCGGTGGCGGGGGGGCAGGGACCTACAATGAGCAGTTCTTC
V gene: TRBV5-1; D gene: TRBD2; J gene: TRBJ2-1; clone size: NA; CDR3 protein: CASTDPLAGGLNEQFF; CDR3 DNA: TGCGCCAGCACCGACCCACTAGCGGGAGGGCTCAATGAGCAGTTCTTC
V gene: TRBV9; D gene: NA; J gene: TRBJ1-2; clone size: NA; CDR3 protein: CASSVAPGGVNYGYTF; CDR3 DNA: TGTGCCAGCAGCGTAGCTCCCGGGGGCGTCAACTATGGCTACACCTTC
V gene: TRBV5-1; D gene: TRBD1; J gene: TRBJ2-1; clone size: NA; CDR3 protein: CASSFVPGQGINEQFF; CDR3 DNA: TGCGCCAGCAGCTTCGTGCCGGGACAGGGGATCAATGAGCAGTTCTTC
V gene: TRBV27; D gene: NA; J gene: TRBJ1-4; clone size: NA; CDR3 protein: CASSLRRNEKLFF; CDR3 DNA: TGTGCCAGCAGTTTACGGAGAAATGAAAAACTGTTTTTT
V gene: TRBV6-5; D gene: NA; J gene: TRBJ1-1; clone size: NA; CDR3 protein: CASSYAPGANTEAFF; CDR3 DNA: TGTGCCAGCAGTTACGCTCCAGGGGCCAACACTGAAGCTTTCTTT
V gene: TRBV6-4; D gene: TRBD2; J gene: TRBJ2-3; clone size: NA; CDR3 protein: CASSDSGGATDTQYF; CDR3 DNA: TGTGCCAGCAGTGACAGCGGGGGGGCCACAGATACGCAGTATTTT
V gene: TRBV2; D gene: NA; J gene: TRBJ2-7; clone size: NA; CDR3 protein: CASRTRSLEAEQYF; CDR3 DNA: TGTGCCAGCAGGACTCGATCCCTAGAGGCCGAGCAGTACTTC
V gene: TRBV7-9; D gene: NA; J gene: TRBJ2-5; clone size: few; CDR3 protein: CASSFAQETQYF; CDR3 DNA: TGTGCCAGCAGCTTTGCCCAAGAGACCCAGTACTTC
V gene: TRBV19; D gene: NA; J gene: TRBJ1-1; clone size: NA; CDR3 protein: CASSPDDRTNTEAFF; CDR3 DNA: TGTGCCAGTAGTCCCGACGACAGGACGAACACTGAAGCTTTCTTT
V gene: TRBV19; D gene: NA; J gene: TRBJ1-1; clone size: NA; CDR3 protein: CASRNEGEAYTEAFF; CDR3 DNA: TGTGCCAGTAGAAACGAAGGGGAAGCGTACACTGAAGCTTTCTTT
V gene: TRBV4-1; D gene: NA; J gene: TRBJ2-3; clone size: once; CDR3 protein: CASSQDWENTQYF; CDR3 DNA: TGCGCCAGCAGCCAAGACTGGGAGAATACGCAGTATTTT
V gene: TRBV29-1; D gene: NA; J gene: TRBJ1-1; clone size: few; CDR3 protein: CSVEENRNTEAFF; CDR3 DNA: TGCAGCGTTGAAGAAAACAGGAACACTGAAGCTTTCTTT
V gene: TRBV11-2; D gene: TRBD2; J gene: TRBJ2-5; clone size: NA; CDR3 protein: CASSLDRTSGGYHLEETQYF; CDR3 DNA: TGTGCCAGCAGCTTAGATCGGACTAGCGGGGGGTACCACCTCGAAGAGACCCAGTACTTC
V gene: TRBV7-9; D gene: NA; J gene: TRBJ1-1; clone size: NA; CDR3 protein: CASSPSGPMNTEAFF; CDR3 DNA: TGTGCCAGCAGCCCATCGGGACCCATGAACACTGAAGCTTTCTTT
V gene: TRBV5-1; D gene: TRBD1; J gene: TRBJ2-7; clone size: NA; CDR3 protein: CASSLGQGVYEQYF; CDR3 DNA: TGCGCCAGCAGCCTGGGACAGGGGGTATACGAGCAGTACTTC
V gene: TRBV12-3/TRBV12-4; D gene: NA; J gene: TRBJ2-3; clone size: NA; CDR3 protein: CASSLTSNRWYF; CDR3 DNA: TGTGCCAGCAGTTTAACTAGCAATAGGTGGTATTTT
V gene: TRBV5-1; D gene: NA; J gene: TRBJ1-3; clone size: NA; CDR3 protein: CASSLSQGAGNTIYF; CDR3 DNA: TGCGCCAGCAGCTTGTCACAGGGTGCTGGAAACACCATATATTTT
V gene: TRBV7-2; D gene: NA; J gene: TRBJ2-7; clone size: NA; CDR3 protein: CASSAGTPAYEQYF; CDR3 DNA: TGTGCCAGCAGCGCCGGGACCCCCGCCTACGAGCAGTACTTC
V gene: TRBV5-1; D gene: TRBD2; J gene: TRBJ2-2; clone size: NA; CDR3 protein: CASSPPAGLAGGPRHRGAVF; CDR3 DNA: TGCGCCAGCAGCCCCCCCGCCGGACTAGCGGGAGGGCCTAGGCACCGGGGAGCTGTTTTT
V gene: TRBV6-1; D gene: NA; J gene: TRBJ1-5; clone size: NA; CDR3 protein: CASSEGMWRPNQPQHF; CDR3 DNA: TGTGCCAGCAGTGAAGGAATGTGGCGACCCAATCAGCCCCAGCATTTT
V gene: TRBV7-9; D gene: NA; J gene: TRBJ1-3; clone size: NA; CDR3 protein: CASSPPSSGNTIYF; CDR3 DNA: TGTGCCAGCAGCCCGCCGAGCTCTGGAAACACCATATATTTT
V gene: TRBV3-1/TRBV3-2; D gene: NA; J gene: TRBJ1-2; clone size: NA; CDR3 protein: CASSQGNRAAVGGYTF; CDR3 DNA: TGTGCCAGCAGCCAGGGAAACAGGGCTGCGGTCGGAGGCTACACCTTC
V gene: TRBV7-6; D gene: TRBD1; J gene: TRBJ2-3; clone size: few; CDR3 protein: CASSLTGASTDTQYF; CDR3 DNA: TGTGCCAGCAGCTTGACAGGGGCTAGCACAGATACGCAGTATTTT
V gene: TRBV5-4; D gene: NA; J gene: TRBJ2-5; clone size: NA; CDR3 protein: CASFGRGETQYF; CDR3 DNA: TGTGCCAGCTTTGGCAGGGGCGAGACCCAGTACTTC
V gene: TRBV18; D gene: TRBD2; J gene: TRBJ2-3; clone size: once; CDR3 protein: CASSPRLAGDRTDTQYF; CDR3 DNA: TGTGCCAGCTCACCACGACTAGCGGGAGACCGCACAGATACGCAGTATTTT
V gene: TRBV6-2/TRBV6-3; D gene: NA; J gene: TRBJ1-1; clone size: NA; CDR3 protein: CASTPKVVNTEAFF; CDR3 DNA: TGTGCCAGCACCCCGAAAGTGGTGAACACTGAAGCTTTCTTT
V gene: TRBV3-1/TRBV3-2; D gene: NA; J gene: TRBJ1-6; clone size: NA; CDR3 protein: CASSQGGGKSPLHF; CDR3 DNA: TGTGCCAGCAGCCAGGGAGGAGGGAAATCACCCCTCCACTTT
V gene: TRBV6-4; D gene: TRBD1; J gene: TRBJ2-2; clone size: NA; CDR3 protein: CASSDDRDTGELFF; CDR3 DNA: TGTGCCAGCAGTGACGACAGGGACACCGGGGAGCTGTTTTTT
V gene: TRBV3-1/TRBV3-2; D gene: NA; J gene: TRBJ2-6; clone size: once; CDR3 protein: CASSQGGPGTGANVLTF; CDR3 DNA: TGTGCCAGCAGCCAAGGTGGGCCCGGGACAGGGGCCAACGTCCTGACTTTC
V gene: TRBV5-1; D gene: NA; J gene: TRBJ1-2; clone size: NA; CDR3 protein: CASSLEAGSNYGYTF; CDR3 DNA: TGCGCCAGCAGCTTGGAGGCAGGTTCGAACTATGGCTACACCTTC
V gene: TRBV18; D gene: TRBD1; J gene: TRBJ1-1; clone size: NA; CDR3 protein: CASLKDREAEAFF; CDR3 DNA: TGTGCCAGCCTTAAAGACAGGGAGGCTGAAGCTTTCTTT
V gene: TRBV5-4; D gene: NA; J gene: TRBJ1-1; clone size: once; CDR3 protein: CASSLGGARAFF; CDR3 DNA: TGTGCCAGCAGCTTGGGGGGGGCGCGGGCTTTCTTT
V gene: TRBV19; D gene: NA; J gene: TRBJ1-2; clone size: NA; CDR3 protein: CASSILPLGDRNYGYTF; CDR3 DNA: TGTGCCAGTAGTATTCTCCCACTCGGTGACAGAAACTATGGCTACACCTTC
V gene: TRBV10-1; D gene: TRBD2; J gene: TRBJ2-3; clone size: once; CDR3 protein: CASSELAGKITPFTDTQYF; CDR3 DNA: TGCGCCAGCAGTGAACTAGCGGGGAAAATCACTCCTTTCACAGATACGCAGTATTTT
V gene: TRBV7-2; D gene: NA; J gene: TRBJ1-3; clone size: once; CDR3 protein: CASSLVGSGNTIYF; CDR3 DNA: TGTGCCAGCAGCTTAGTGGGCTCTGGAAACACCATATATTTT
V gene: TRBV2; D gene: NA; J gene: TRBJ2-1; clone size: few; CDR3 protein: CASSPSRSVGVEQFF; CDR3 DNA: TGTGCCAGCAGCCCCTCTAGATCGGTTGGGGTTGAGCAGTTCTTC
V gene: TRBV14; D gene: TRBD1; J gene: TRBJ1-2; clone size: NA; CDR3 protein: CASSQGGGSNYGYTF; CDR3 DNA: TGTGCCAGCAGCCAAGGAGGGGGCTCCAACTATGGCTACACCTTC
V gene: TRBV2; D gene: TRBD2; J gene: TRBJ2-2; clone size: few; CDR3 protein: CAIPLAGVVGTGELFF; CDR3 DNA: TGTGCCATACCACTAGCGGGAGTGGTTGGCACCGGGGAGCTGTTTTTT
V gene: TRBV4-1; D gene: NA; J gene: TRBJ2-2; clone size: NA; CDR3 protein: CASSQDRVRRTYTGELFF; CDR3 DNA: TGCGCCAGCAGCCAAGATCGGGTTAGGCGGACCTACACCGGGGAGCTGTTTTTT